The following is a TCR beta chain sequence with its context. As yet, its antigen is unknown. Terminally differentiated effector memory CD45RA+ cells were excluded by CCR7 positive selection of CD45RO-negative cells. Adults of Caucasian background living in Nashville, Tennessee made up all donors. The data derive from a study of shared clonotypes between healthy human individuals. Study outcomes and limitations: Naive subsets typically showed greater estimated richness than memory subsets.

Germline loops: CDR1 MGHRA, CDR2 YSYEKL. The CDR3 is 15 amino acids. V lost 0 bases and J lost 2, with 8 bases in between. Using immunoSEQ multiplex PCR, the repertoire was profiled, and TCRdb retains in-frame clones only, with some absent. The sample shows around 2.1 million clones, under 95% of them seen only once. The sequenced sample consisted of naive CD8+ T cells from PBMCs. The chain joins TRBV4-1 to TRBJ2-4, with D perhaps TRBD1 or TRBD2 (5 bases each). The sequence was obtained from a young man in good health. Some clones in this sample may be carry-over from other donors' samples. CDR3 loop: CASSQERGPKNIQYF. The CDR3 nucleotides are TGCGCCAGCAGCCAAGAAAGGGGACCCAAAAACATTCAGTACTTC.